This is a list of T cell receptor beta chains from one sample in a study of cytomegalovirus exposure and HLA in healthy donors. Method: immunoSEQ multiplex PCR; TCRdb's copy keeps in-frame clones and lacks some. The data contain roughly 120,000 clones, 80% to 90% of them seen just once; the ten biggest clones take up roughly 12%. Sequencing was done on a sample of PBMCs. The receptors come from a male donor in good health and CMV-seropositive. Each CDR3 is given with its conserved first and last residue. Each record gives: V gene, D gene, clone size, J gene, CDR3 DNA, CDR3 protein. D genes are given only for firm matches. Part of the rows lack a size; the others show once, few, many or a class for expanded clones.

TRBV4-3	TRBD1	.	TRBJ1-2	TGCGCCAGCAGCCATCCGGACAGGGTGAACTATGGCTACACCTTC	CASSHPDRVNYGYTF
TRBV28	TRBD2	.	TRBJ2-2	TGTGCCAGCCACGGGAGCGGGATGACCGGGGAGCTGTTTTTT	CASHGSGMTGELFF
TRBV7-8	TRBD2	.	TRBJ2-2	TGTGCCAGCAGCTCAATAGCGGGAGGGACTACCGGGGAGCTGTTTTTT	CASSSIAGGTTGELFF
TRBV28	TRBD1	.	TRBJ2-7	TGTGCCAGCAGATTGGGGACAGGGGATTACGAGCAGTACTTC	CASRLGTGDYEQYF
TRBV7-9	.	once	TRBJ1-4	TGTGCCAGCAGCCCGCGGGTGGATAATGAAAAACTGTTTTTT	CASSPRVDNEKLFF
TRBV9	.	.	TRBJ2-3	TGTGCCAGCAGCGTAGGCCCATCCTTAGTAGTAGATACGCAGTATTTT	CASSVGPSLVVDTQYF
TRBV19	TRBD1	.	TRBJ1-3	TGTGCCAGTAGTAGACAGGGAACAGCTGGAAACACCATATATTTT	CASSRQGTAGNTIYF
TRBV4-2	TRBD2	.	TRBJ2-1	TGTGCCAGCAGCCAAGTCCTCGGCACGCGGGAGGGCTACAATGAGCAGTTCTTC	CASSQVLGTREGYNEQFF
TRBV18	TRBD2	once	TRBJ2-7	TGTGCCAGCTCACCCTCCGGGGAAGCGGGAGCTTGGGAGTACTTC	CASSPSGEAGAWEYF
TRBV2	.	.	TRBJ2-2	TGTGCCAGCAGTGACGGAAACAGGGCGAACACCGGGGAGCTGTTTTTT	CASSDGNRANTGELFF
TRBV2	TRBD2	once	TRBJ2-1	TGTGCCAGCACACGTACTAGCGGGAATTCGGGTGAGCAGTTCTTC	CASTRTSGNSGEQFF
TRBV30	.	.	TRBJ1-1	TGTGCCTGGAGGGTCGTACTGCGGGTGAACACTGAAGCTTTCTTT	CAWRVVLRVNTEAFF
TRBV19	TRBD2	.	TRBJ2-2	TGTGCCAGTAGTATCCTTACTAGCGACGGGGAGCTGTTTTTT	CASSILTSDGELFF
TRBV29-1	.	.	TRBJ2-7	TGCAGCGTTGAAGATCTTCGGGGGGAGCAGTACTTC	CSVEDLRGEQYF
TRBV5-6	.	.	TRBJ2-1	TGTGCCAGCAGCTTGTTTTCTAGCGATGAGCAGTTCTTC	CASSLFSSDEQFF
TRBV15	.	.	TRBJ2-5	TGTGCCACCAGCAGAGACCCAGGGGCCTTAACGAGATCTTTGGAAGAGACCCAGTACTTC	CATSRDPGALTRSLEETQYF